The TCR beta chain under discussion was sequenced for a study of T cell repertoires in aging, cancer and after chemotherapy. As for the study in general: The whole study produced a dataset of some 9 million TCR reads.

In its sample, this clonotype was seen a few times. The template was genomic DNA from peripheral blood, not RNA. A mixed TRB-A/B primer pool amplified rearranged TRB by multiplex touch-down PCR. TCRdb fed the multiplex PCR reads into MiXCR, producing one record per CDR3 protein. The top ten clones hold less than 4% of a sample with roughly 8,500 distinct CDR3 sequences, 54% of them seen once. Sequencing input: blood. The TCR originated in a human donor with a solid tumor.

The CDR3 here is CASTQRDRGTQPQHF. The DNA of the CDR3 is TGTGCCAGCACCCAGCGGGACAGGGGAACTCAGCCCCAGCATTTT. J is TRBJ1-5 and V is TRBV28; 10 bases align to TRBD1. Unmatched junction bases numbered 9, after V lost 7 bases and J lost 6 bases. Germline lookup yields CDR1 MDHEN and CDR2 SYDVKM. The CDR3 is 15 residues long.